This T cell receptor beta chain was recorded in a study of T cells in localized non-small cell lung cancer. TCRdb keeps only in-frame clones here, not all; method: immunoSEQ multiplex PCR. The table records 50,000 to 55,000 clones, about 88% of them present only once. Trimming stripped 4 bases from V and 0 bases from J, with 14 bases between. The CDR3 contains 16 residues. CDR1 and CDR2 (germline): SGHTS, YDEGEE. This clone appeared once. This clonotype originated in a female donor with stage II lung adenocarcinoma. Sequenced material: PBMCs, taken before any cancer treatment. The chain couples TRBV5-8 to TRBJ2-4; no reliable D call. In nucleotides, the CDR3 is TGTGCCAGCAGCCCGGGCCCGAACCGAGCCAAAAACATTCAGTACTTC. Protein sequence: CASSPGPNRAKNIQYF. The full variable domain, in which reference TRBV5-8 and TRBJ2-4 provide the parts outside the CDR3, is EAGVTQSPTHLIKTRGQQATLRCSPISGHTSVYWYQQALGLGLQFLLWYDEGEERNRGNFPPRFSGRQFPNYSSELNVNALELEDSALYLCASSPGPNRAKNIQYFGAGTRLSVL.